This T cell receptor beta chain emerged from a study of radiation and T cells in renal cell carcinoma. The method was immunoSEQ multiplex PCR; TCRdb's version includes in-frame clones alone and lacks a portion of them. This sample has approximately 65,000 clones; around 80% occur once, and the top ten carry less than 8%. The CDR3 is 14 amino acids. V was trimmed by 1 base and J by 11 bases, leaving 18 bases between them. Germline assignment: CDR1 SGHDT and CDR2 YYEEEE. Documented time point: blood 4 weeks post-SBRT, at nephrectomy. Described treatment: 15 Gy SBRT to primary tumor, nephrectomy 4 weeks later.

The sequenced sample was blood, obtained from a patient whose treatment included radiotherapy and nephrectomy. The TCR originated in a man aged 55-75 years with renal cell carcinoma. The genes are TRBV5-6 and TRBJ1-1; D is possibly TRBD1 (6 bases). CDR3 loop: CASSLLQGVPSAFF. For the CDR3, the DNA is TGTGCCAGCAGCTTGTTACAGGGTGTCCCTTCGGCTTTCTTT.